The 28 T cell receptor beta chains reported below all come from one sample, sequenced in a study of blood T cells in healthy people across ages. The use of a sample-barcoded 5' primer and a J-beta primer mix characterized a second PCR of about 7 to 12 cycles. TCRdb reanalysed the 5' RACE reads using MiXCR and keeps one entry per CDR3 protein. The top ten clones hold 40% to 50% of a sample with more than 650,000 distinct CDR3 sequences, 53% of them seen once. Sequenced input: blood. The receptors here all came from a man at least 80 years old in good health.

This chain connects TRBV18 to TRBJ2-5; unclear D gene. V lost 3 bases, J lost 5 bases, and 13 bases lay in between. Germline V gene lookup returns CDR1 KGHSH and CDR2 LQKENI. The CDR3 covers 14 residues. As DNA, the CDR3 is TGTGCCAGCTCACCGAACAATGCGCCGGAGACCCAGTACTTC. Its protein product is CASSPNNAPETQYF. The full variable domain, with the rest looked up from reference TRBV18 and TRBJ2-5, is NAGVMQNPRHLVRRRGQEARLRCSPMKGHSHVYWYRQLPEEGLKFMVYLQKENIIDESGMPKERFSAEFPKEGPSILRIQQVVRGDSAAYFCASSPNNAPETQYFGPGTRLLVL.

This chain uses TRBV28 with TRBJ2-6; D uncertain. The CDR3 has 14 amino acids. Trimming shortened V by 9 bases and J by 0 bases, and 9 bases separated the two germline ends. CDR1 and CDR2 (germline): MDHEN, SYDVKM. The CDR3 DNA reads TGTGCCAGTCTAGGAACCTCTGGGGCCAACGTCCTGACTTTC. Translation gives CASLGTSGANVLTF. The entire variable domain, with the rest obtained from reference TRBV28 and TRBJ2-6, is as follows: DVKVTQSSRYLVKRTGEKVFLECVQDMDHENMFWYRQDPGLGLRLIYFSYDVKMKEKGDIPEGYSVSREKKERFSLILESASTNQTSMYLCASLGTSGANVLTFGAGSRLTVL.

This clonotype came up a few times. The chain has TRBV12-3 or TRBV12-4 and TRBJ1-2; D gene ambiguous. The CDR3 spans 13 residues. V lost 2 bases and J 8 bases, leaving 12 bases between the germline ends. This CDR3 is CASSLSGVGGYTF. The CDR3 DNA reads as TGTGCCAGCAGTTTAAGTGGGGTCGGGGGCTACACCTTC.

This chain joins TRBV9 and TRBJ1-1, with 9 bases that match TRBD1. This CDR3 comprises 12 residues. CDR1 SGDLS and CDR2 YYNGEE come from the germline V gene. Trimming took 7 bases from V and 10 from J; bases not matched to a gene: 8. CDR3 sequence (DNA): TGTGCCAGCGATAGACAGGGGGGGCGAGCTTTCTTT. Translation gives CASDRQGGRAFF.

This chain joins TRBV12-3 or TRBV12-4 and TRBJ1-1; 7 bases agree with TRBD1. This CDR3 region has 14 residues. V trimming: 8 bases; J trimming: 0 bases; junction bases outside the gene matches: 6. The CDR3 protein is CASGLQGLNTEAFF. The CDR3 DNA reads TGTGCCAGCGGACTACAGGGGCTGAACACTGAAGCTTTCTTT.

The J gene is TRBJ2-1, the V gene TRBV11-2; D may be TRBD2 (7 bases). Trimming removed 5 bases from V and 14 bases from J, with 16 bases in between. The germline CDR1 and CDR2 sequences are SGHAT and FQNNGV. The CDR3 runs 12 residues. Here the CDR3 DNA reads TGTGCCAGCAGCCCCCGAAGAGGGGGGGAGTTCTTC. Translating gives CASSPRRGGEFF.

This clonotype has a handful of counts. J is TRBJ1-6 and V is TRBV20-1; 7 bases align to TRBD1. The trim removed 1 base at V and 0 bases at J, leaving 12 bases unmatched. CDR1 DFQATT and CDR2 SNEGSKA come from the germline V gene (reference sequence). The CDR3 is 19 residues long. The DNA for the CDR3 is TGCAGTGCTAGAGGGTGGGGGGACAGCCGAAGCTCCTATAATTCACCCCTCCACTTT. It yields the protein CSARGWGDSRSSYNSPLHF.

This clonotype was seen at least ten times. V gene TRBV21-1 combines with J gene TRBJ1-6. TRBV21-1 is designated a pseudogene. This CDR3 is built from 15 residues. The CDR3 DNA reads as TGTGCCAGCAGCAAAGTCCGCTCCGATAATTCACCCCTCCACTTT. It codes for CASSKVRSDNSPLHF.

This clonotype was seen only a few times. The chain recombines TRBV29-1 with TRBJ2-1; TRBD2 agrees at 10 bases. Losses at the gene ends were 3 bases for V and 1 base for J; bases not matched to a gene: 3. The germline V gene encodes CDR1 SQVTM and CDR2 ANQGSEA. The CDR3 covers 15 residues. This CDR3 reads CSVDVAGGSYNEQFF. The CDR3 DNA sequence: TGCAGCGTTGATGTAGCGGGAGGTTCCTACAATGAGCAGTTCTTC.

The chain couples TRBV7-2 to TRBJ1-1, with D unclear. CDR1 is SGHTA and CDR2 is FQGNSA in the germline V gene. Trimming stripped 5 bases from V and 4 bases from J, with 14 bases between. The CDR3 spans 14 residues. The chain's CDR3 is CASSPEVAGTEAFF. The CDR3 DNA sequence: TGTGCCAGCAGCCCAGAGGTCGCCGGCACTGAAGCTTTCTTT.

This clonotype appeared a single time. The chain uses TRBV29-1 and TRBJ2-3; D gene uncertain. The V gene lost 4 bases and the J gene lost 14 bases, with 19 bases spanning the gap. The length of the CDR3 is 12 residues. Germline V gene lookup returns CDR1 SQVTM and CDR2 ANQGSEA. The CDR3 DNA reads TGCAGCGTTGTCAGGATGGAAGGAGACGCGTATTTT. Translated: CSVVRMEGDAYF.

V and J are TRBV3-1 and TRBJ2-1; 15 nucleotides line up with TRBD2. V trimming: 5 bases; J trimming: 6 bases; junction bases outside the gene matches: 2. Germline CDR1 is LGHDT and CDR2 is YNNKEL (reference sequence). The length of the CDR3 is 15 residues. CDR3 coding DNA: TGTGCCAGCAGCGGGACTAGCGGGAGGATCAATGAGCAGTTCTTC. This gives the protein CASSGTSGRINEQFF.

There are a few counts of this clonotype. The CDR3 DNA follows: TGTGCCAGCAGCGTAGGATCGAACACTGAAGCTTTCTTT. Translated, it gives CASSVGSNTEAFF. The chain carries TRBV9 and TRBJ1-1, with unresolved D. Germline V gene sequence: CDR1 SGDLS, CDR2 YYNGEE. CDR3 length equals 13 residues. V shed 0 bases and J shed 1 base, with 4 bases lying between them.

A few counts support this clonotype. CDR3 residues: CASNQGQGMETQYF. Written as DNA, the CDR3 is TGCGCCAGCAACCAGGGACAGGGGATGGAGACCCAGTACTTC. The chain recombines TRBV5-1 with TRBJ2-7, with 10 bases that match TRBD1. The assigned J gene may be wrong: the sequence end matches TRBJ2-5 better. The CDR3 consists of 14 residues. The germline gives CDR1 SGHRS, CDR2 YFSETQ.

The sample holds a few counts of this clonotype. The chain couples TRBV3-1 to TRBJ1-1; 7 nucleotides line up with TRBD1. This CDR3 region has 15 residues. Germline V gene lookup returns CDR1 LGHDT and CDR2 YNNKEL (reference sequence). V gave up 5 bases and J gave up 1 base; unmatched junction bases: 7. CDR3: CASSFTGTANTEAFF. The CDR3 coding sequence is TGTGCCAGCAGCTTCACCGGGACAGCGAACACTGAAGCTTTCTTT.

The chain recombines TRBV5-4 with TRBJ2-1, with TRBD2 matching 10 bases. The J call may be wrong; the DNA end is better matched by TRBJ2-7. The CDR3 sequence is 16 residues long. Germline V CDR1 and CDR2: SGHNT, YYREEE (reference sequence). Here the CDR3 reads CASSRPSGSTSYEQYF. The CDR3 bases are TGTGCCAGCAGCCGACCTAGCGGGAGCACATCCTACGAGCAGTACTTC.

V is TRBV7-2 and J is TRBJ2-1; a possible D gene is TRBD2 (6 bases). The CDR3 is 14 residues long. Looked up from germline, CDR1 is SGHTA and CDR2 is FQGNSA. The ends were cut back, 1 base at V and 6 bases at J, with 10 bases in the middle. The CDR3 sequence: CASSLGLEGNEQFF. The CDR3, as DNA: TGTGCCAGCAGCTTAGGACTAGAGGGCAATGAGCAGTTCTTC.

This clonotype was counted only a few times. The rearrangement links TRBV20-1 to TRBJ2-7; D is unclear. Trimming cost V 3 bases and J 3 bases, with 18 bases left between them. This CDR3 has 15 amino acids. Germline lookup yields CDR1 DFQATT and CDR2 SNEGSKA (reference sequence). CDR3 residues: CSARSSTQSLYEQYF. The CDR3 DNA is TGCAGTGCTAGGAGTAGCACACAGAGTCTCTACGAGCAGTACTTC.

V and J are TRBV11-2 and TRBJ1-6; D gene unclear. Germline values: CDR1 SGHAT, CDR2 FQNNGV. Deletions cut 4 bases from V and 10 bases from J, with 11 bases between. The CDR3 consists of 13 residues. The CDR3 loop is CASSSEAGSPLHF. The CDR3 DNA is TGTGCCAGCAGCTCCGAGGCCGGGTCACCCCTCCACTTT.

The V and J genes are TRBV24-1 and TRBJ1-4; tentatively, D is TRBD1 (5 bases). Germline lookup yields CDR1 KGHDR and CDR2 SFDVKD. The CDR3 contains 14 residues. The V end lost 8 bases, the J end lost 8 bases, and 17 bases lay between the germline ends. CDR3 sequence (DNA): TGTGCCACCAAACCGGGACGGCCTGTGGAAAAACTGTTTTTT. Translating gives CATKPGRPVEKLFF.

In this sample, this clonotype turned up many times. The rearrangement joins TRBV4-1 to TRBJ2-3, with D tentatively TRBD2 (6 bases). The germline V and J ends were trimmed by 0 bases and 0 bases, with 13 bases remaining between them. The CDR3 runs 17 residues. The germline CDR1 and CDR2 sequences are MGHRA and YSYEKL. The CDR3 spells CASSQDIGGTSTDTQYF. The CDR3 DNA follows: TGCGCCAGCAGCCAAGATATCGGCGGGACTAGCACAGATACGCAGTATTTT.

This clonotype was counted between two and nine times. The rearrangement uses TRBV27 and TRBJ2-3; maybe TRBD1 (6 bases). The germline V gene has CDR1 MNHEY and CDR2 SMNVEV (reference sequence). Trimming cost V 3 bases and J 2 bases, with 12 bases left between them. CDR3 length equals 15 residues. CDR3 DNA sequence: TGTGCCAGCAGTTTTAGGCGGACAGACACAGATACGCAGTATTTT. Residues: CASSFRRTDTDTQYF.

The sample holds one count of this clonotype. The rearrangement uses TRBV5-1 and TRBJ2-1, with 7 nucleotides matching TRBD1. J gave up 5 bases and V 4 bases, and 15 bases lay outside the gene matches. This CDR3 region has 17 residues. In germline, CDR1 is SGHRS, CDR2 YFSETQ. CDR3 loop: CASSADPDRRVNNEQFF. The CDR3 DNA reads TGCGCCAGCAGCGCTGACCCGGACAGGAGAGTTAACAATGAGCAGTTCTTC.

The V gene is TRBV30, the J gene TRBJ1-1; a possible D gene is TRBD1 (6 bases). V was clipped by 3 bases and J by 2 bases, with 16 bases between them. This CDR3 is 15 amino acids long. Germline CDR1 reads GTSNPN; CDR2 reads SVGIG (reference sequence). CDR3 sequence (DNA): TGTGCCTGGAGGGCACCCACAGGGACAAACACTGAAGCTTTCTTT. Translation gives CAWRAPTGTNTEAFF.

The rearrangement joins TRBV12-3 or TRBV12-4 to TRBJ1-1; D unclear. The CDR3 covers 14 residues. V lost 4 bases and J 1 base, leaving 10 bases between the germline ends. The CDR3 here is CASSSHVRNTEAFF. CDR3 nucleotides: TGTGCCAGCAGTTCACATGTGAGGAACACTGAAGCTTTCTTT.

The rearrangement uses TRBV9 and TRBJ2-1; maybe TRBD2 (7 bases). The length of the CDR3 is 16 residues. Looked up from germline, CDR1 is SGDLS and CDR2 is YYNGEE. V lost 0 bases and J lost 2, with 12 bases in between. CDR3 bases: TGTGCCAGCAGCGTAGCTACGGGGGGCGCCTACAATGAGCAGTTCTTC. It is translated as CASSVATGGAYNEQFF. The full variable domain, with the rest looked up from reference TRBV9 and TRBJ2-1, is DSGVTQTPKHLITATGQRVTLRCSPRSGDLSVYWYQQSLDQGLQFLIQYYNGEERAKGNILERFSAQQFPDLHSELNLSSLELGDSALYFCASSVATGGAYNEQFFGPGTRLTVL.

The rearrangement joins TRBV6-1 to TRBJ2-7; 7 bases match TRBD1. This CDR3 has 13 amino acids. After removal of 8 bases from V and 1 base from J, the junction contained 5 bases not matched to a gene. Germline values: CDR1 MNHNS, CDR2 SASEGT. The CDR3 region has the DNA TGTGCCAGCCGACAGGGATTTTCCTACGAGCAGTACTTC. Translating it yields CASRQGFSYEQYF.

The V gene is TRBV5-6, the J gene TRBJ2-5, with TRBD1 identical over 7 bases. The J call may be in error: the DNA end matches TRBJ2-7 better. The CDR3 contains 14 residues. Per the germline V gene, CDR1 is SGHDT and CDR2 is YYEEEE. The CDR3 DNA sequence: TGTGCCAGCAGCTTCCGGGACAGAAAATACGAGCAGTACTTC. Residues: CASSFRDRKYEQYF.